This TCR beta chain was recorded in a study of monozygotic twins with inflammatory bowel disease (dated by TCRdb to the late 2010s). For the study in its entirety: The full study comprised 28 monozygotic twin pairs: nine German pairs (four IBD-concordant, five IBD-discordant) and 19 IBD-discordant Danish pairs. Each individual had, on average, about 151 000 unique TCRalpha sequences and 181 000 unique TCRbeta sequences available for analysis. The search for disease-associated traits relied mainly on comparing IBD patients with their genetically identical healthy co-twins within discordant pairs. What the research found in general, with its limitations: IBD patients had lower TCRbeta repertoire diversity, measured by the inverse Simpson index, than their healthy co-twins. Compared with healthy twins, IBD patients had fewer clonotypes in common with other individuals, a difference most pronounced in patients showing signs of disease activity. No single strong signal or clonotype linked to IBD turned up in the results, so the idea that one exists was not supported. Repertoire similarity did not differ between concordant and discordant twins, possibly due to limited statistical power. Differing immunosuppressive treatments among patients may have added background noise and inter-individual variability to the repertoires. The analysis was unable to tell different T cell subtypes apart.

Library preparation employed 5' RACE. Preparation of each TCR library used about 3,200 ng of total RNA. cDNA was synthesized with SMARTScribe reverse transcriptase in eight separate reactions per sample. During cDNA synthesis, template switching introduced unique molecular identifiers that contained a 6-nucleotide sample barcode. TCRalpha and TCRbeta cDNA was amplified by two nested PCRs of about 15 and 9 cycles, with bead purification after each PCR. Before amplification, cDNA was treated with uracil DNA-glycosylase and purified using the QIAquick PCR purification kit. The second PCR was the step at which Illumina TruSeq-compatible adapters and sample-specific barcodes were added. TapeStation and Qubit were used to check library quality and concentration, and 4 to 6 ng of each library went into the pool. Pooled libraries were sequenced on an Illumina HiSeq2500 single-index Rapid Run with 2 x 100 bp reads and custom sequencing primers. In the original analysis: PCR and sequencing errors were corrected by UMI-based consensus assembly using MiGEC version 1.2.6. V(D)J alignment, clonotype assembly and CDR3 extraction were performed with MiXCR version 2.1.1. Gene usage, clonotype sharing and MAIT/NKT TCR abundance were normalised by analysing the top 1000, 10 000 and 20 000 clonotypes per sample. After downsampling to 27 000 UMIs, diversity was calculated as the inverse Simpson index using the vegan R package. Paired Mann-Whitney U tests were applied to discordant twin pairs, with Benjamini-Hochberg correction for multiple testing. After reprocessing by TCRdb, each CDR3 protein sequence is one entry, and no DNA is given. The V and J calls come from TCRdb's annotation, not from the publication. The table of this sample itemizes 150,000 or so distinct CDR3 sequences. The ten biggest clones cover 1% to 1.5% of the sample.

The germline V gene supplies CDR1 SGHRS and CDR2 YFSETQ. The CDR3 has 16 amino acids, counting the end cysteine and phenylalanine. The nucleotide record is missing. Turning to this clonotype: This clone's antigen is unknown.

A roughly 2.6 ml peripheral blood sample was drawn into PAXgene tubes per donor and stored at -80°C. Total RNA was isolated from whole blood with the PAXgene blood miRNA kit on an automated QIAcube, without T cell sorting. Deep TCRalpha and TCRbeta repertoire profiling with unique molecular barcoding was performed on peripheral blood of monozygotic twin pairs concordant or discordant for inflammatory bowel disease. Smoking habits were recorded for all twin pairs, and each individual was classified as a current, former or never smoker. Specimen: blood. The clonotype comes from a human donor with ulcerative colitis or Crohn's disease, or a healthy co-twin of an affected twin (not recorded which). The chain was built from TRBV5-1 and TRBJ2-2; the TCRdb D gene call, TRBD2, has no DNA to confirm it. The CDR3 protein: CASSLLLAGGSGELFF.